This T cell receptor beta chain was captured by sequencing in a study of post-analysis software for immune sequencing data. Presence of unique molecular identifiers characterized the TCR beta cDNA libraries. With roughly 0.85 to 11 million T cells as the source, 400,000 to 550,000 cDNA molecules resulted. TCRdb reanalysed the PCR reads using MiXCR and keeps one entry per CDR3 protein. The table records fewer than 900,000 distinct CDR3 sequences, about 45% of them present only once. Notes on the study in general: F-measure co-clustering was strong for batch-matched samples. Significantly lower normalized Chao1 diversity was found in patients with multiple sclerosis relative to controls. Included in a set of roughly 5 TRBV segments more frequent in patients than controls were TRBV5-6, TRBV5-1 and TRBV20-1.

Germline V gene lookup returns CDR1 SSHAT and CDR2 FNYEAQ (reference sequence). This CDR3 spans 18 amino acids. To note about this clonotype: The antigen is not known. An end of the junction does not agree with germline; a read error may underlie this.

This clonotype originated in a girl between 10 and 17 years old with multiple sclerosis. The sample consisted of blood. The V gene is TRBV7-7, the J gene TRBJ2-3; 15 bases match TRBD2. The CDR3 reads CASSQRTSGRAGADTQYF. The CDR3 nucleotides read TGTGCTAGCAGCCAGAGGACTAGCGGGAGGGCCGGTGCAGATACGCAGTATTTT.